These T cell receptor beta chains were read from a single sample in a study of T cell repertoires in cytomegalovirus infection. TCRdb recomputed calls from the reads with MiXCR, one row per CDR3 protein. The table has roughly 860,000 distinct CDR3 sequences, around a third seen once. Their cognate antigens are unknown. This material consisted of cultured CD8+ T cells from PBMCs, taken from culture after CMV antigen stimulation. These receptors were collected from a human donor in good health (CMV status not recorded). Some clones in this sample may be carry-over from other donors' samples. CDR3s include the opening cysteine and the closing phenylalanine or tryptophan. A D gene is named only where the DNA matches it firmly. The listing skips clone size in some rows; elsewhere it reads once, few, many or a size class.

j_gene: TRBJ1-4
d_gene: -
abundance: many
v_gene: TRBV7-2
CDR3nt: TGTGCCAGCAGGGGTGGACAGCTCGGGAAGGAAAAACTGTTTTTT
CDR3aa: CASRGGQLGKEKLFF

j_gene: TRBJ2-3
d_gene: TRBD2
abundance: -
v_gene: TRBV9
CDR3nt: TGTGCCAGCAGCGTACCTGCGGCGGGGGGTTCCACAGATACGCAGTATTTT
CDR3aa: CASSVPAAGGSTDTQYF

j_gene: TRBJ1-1
d_gene: -
abundance: -
v_gene: TRBV10-3
CDR3nt: TGTGCCATCAGTGATCCAGCCTTCAGCGTAAACACTGAAGCTTTCTTT
CDR3aa: CAISDPAFSVNTEAFF

j_gene: TRBJ2-5
d_gene: -
abundance: -
v_gene: TRBV7-9
CDR3nt: TGTGCCAGCAGCCCCCGACAGGCCAGGGAAGAGACCCAGTACTTT
CDR3aa: CASSPRQAREETQYF

j_gene: TRBJ2-3
d_gene: -
abundance: -
v_gene: TRBV29-1
CDR3nt: TGCAGCGTTGACGAGGGGTCAACAGATACGCAGTATTTT
CDR3aa: CSVDEGSTDTQYF

j_gene: TRBJ2-1
d_gene: TRBD2
abundance: few
v_gene: TRBV2
CDR3nt: TGTGCCAGCAGTCCCCCGGGACTAGCGGGGCTTTACAATGAGCAGTTCTTC
CDR3aa: CASSPPGLAGLYNEQFF

j_gene: TRBJ2-1
d_gene: TRBD1
abundance: -
v_gene: TRBV4-2
CDR3nt: TGTGCCAGCAGCCAAGATGCGGGACAGGGGCACAATGAGCAGTTCTTC
CDR3aa: CASSQDAGQGHNEQFF

j_gene: TRBJ2-7
d_gene: TRBD1
abundance: -
v_gene: TRBV19
CDR3nt: TGTGCCAGTCACCCGGGACAGGGGGCCTACGAGCAGTACTTC
CDR3aa: CASHPGQGAYEQYF

j_gene: TRBJ1-4
d_gene: -
abundance: -
v_gene: TRBV15
CDR3nt: TGTGCCACAACCGGGACGGTCACCGCAACTAATGAAAAACTGTTTTTT
CDR3aa: CATTGTVTATNEKLFF

j_gene: TRBJ1-2
d_gene: -
abundance: -
v_gene: TRBV27
CDR3nt: TGTGCCAGCAGTACGTATAACGGATATGGCTACACCTTC
CDR3aa: CASSTYNGYGYTF

j_gene: TRBJ2-1
d_gene: TRBD2
abundance: few
v_gene: TRBV6-5
CDR3nt: TGTGCCAGCAGGCCCTCGGGGGGGGGGTCCTACAATGAGCAGTTCTTC
CDR3aa: CASRPSGGGSYNEQFF

j_gene: TRBJ2-1
d_gene: -
abundance: few
v_gene: TRBV27
CDR3nt: TGTGCCAGCAGCTTACTAGGGATCTACAATGAGCAGTTCTTC
CDR3aa: CASSLLGIYNEQFF

j_gene: TRBJ2-1
d_gene: -
abundance: few
v_gene: TRBV12-5
CDR3nt: TGTGCTAGTGGTTTGGGGGCGAGCTCCTACAATGAGCAGTTCTTC
CDR3aa: CASGLGASSYNEQFF

j_gene: TRBJ2-5
d_gene: -
abundance: few
v_gene: TRBV20-1
CDR3nt: TGCAGTGCTAGAGTTCCAGTCCCGCAAGACTCCCAGTACTTC
CDR3aa: CSARVPVPQDSQYF

j_gene: TRBJ1-5
d_gene: TRBD1
abundance: few
v_gene: TRBV28
CDR3nt: TGTGCCAGCAGAGAATCCGGGACAGGGGTTCAGCCCCAGCATTTT
CDR3aa: CASRESGTGVQPQHF

j_gene: TRBJ2-2
d_gene: TRBD1
abundance: many
v_gene: TRBV7-8
CDR3nt: TGTGCCAGCAGCTTCCCCAGGGACAGGACCTTTGAAGACACCGGGGAGCTGTTTTTT
CDR3aa: CASSFPRDRTFEDTGELFF

j_gene: TRBJ1-4
d_gene: TRBD1
abundance: -
v_gene: TRBV5-4
CDR3nt: TGTGCCAGCAGTACAGGGGTCGAGAATAATGAAAAACTGTTTTTT
CDR3aa: CASSTGVENNEKLFF

j_gene: TRBJ1-1
d_gene: TRBD1
abundance: -
v_gene: TRBV6-1
CDR3nt: TGTGCCAGCAGTGCTACAGGGGGCACGAACACTGAAGCTTTCTTT
CDR3aa: CASSATGGTNTEAFF

j_gene: TRBJ1-4
d_gene: -
abundance: -
v_gene: TRBV15
CDR3nt: TGTGCCACCAGCTCCTTATGGGGAGCGAATGAAAAACTGTTTTTT
CDR3aa: CATSSLWGANEKLFF

j_gene: TRBJ1-1
d_gene: -
abundance: -
v_gene: TRBV7-6
CDR3nt: TGTGCCAGCAGCTTAGGAGGTTCGATGGGGGCGTACGCTGAAGCTTTCTTT
CDR3aa: CASSLGGSMGAYAEAFF

j_gene: TRBJ2-2
d_gene: TRBD1
abundance: -
v_gene: TRBV4-3
CDR3nt: TGCGCCAGCAGCCAAGAACTCACAGGGGCCGAGAACACCGGGGAGCTGTTTTTT
CDR3aa: CASSQELTGAENTGELFF

j_gene: TRBJ2-3
d_gene: -
abundance: -
v_gene: TRBV6-4
CDR3nt: TGTGCCAGCAGTGACTCTCAGTTGACAGATACGCAGTATTTT
CDR3aa: CASSDSQLTDTQYF

j_gene: TRBJ2-2
d_gene: -
abundance: few
v_gene: TRBV4-1
CDR3nt: TGCGCCAGCAGCCAAGTTCAGGGGCCCCTCACCGGGGAGCTGTTTTTT
CDR3aa: CASSQVQGPLTGELFF

j_gene: TRBJ2-5
d_gene: -
abundance: -
v_gene: TRBV7-6
CDR3nt: TGTGCCATCGAAGGGGCAAGGACTCAAGAGACCCAGTACTTC
CDR3aa: CAIEGARTQETQYF

j_gene: TRBJ2-3
d_gene: TRBD2
abundance: -
v_gene: TRBV2
CDR3nt: TGTGCCAGCACTCCAGAGGCTAGCGGGGGGAATACGCAGTATTTT
CDR3aa: CASTPEASGGNTQYF

j_gene: TRBJ1-6
d_gene: -
abundance: -
v_gene: TRBV15
CDR3nt: TGTGCCACCAGCAGCAGACACGGTTTGTCACCCCTCCACTTT
CDR3aa: CATSSRHGLSPLHF

j_gene: TRBJ2-1
d_gene: -
abundance: -
v_gene: TRBV12-3/TRBV12-4
CDR3nt: TGTGCCAGCAGTTCCCGCTCGGATGAGCAGTTCTTC
CDR3aa: CASSSRSDEQFF

j_gene: TRBJ1-1
d_gene: TRBD1
abundance: -
v_gene: TRBV11-2
CDR3nt: TGTGCCAGCAGCTTATGGACCCGCACAGGGGAGAACACTGAAGCTTTCTTT
CDR3aa: CASSLWTRTGENTEAFF

j_gene: TRBJ2-4
d_gene: -
abundance: few
v_gene: TRBV2
CDR3nt: TGTGCCAGGGGGTCCGGTGGAAACATTCAGTACTTC
CDR3aa: CARGSGGNIQYF

j_gene: TRBJ2-1
d_gene: -
abundance: -
v_gene: TRBV7-9
CDR3nt: TGTGCCAGCAGCTTAGAAGGGGGGACAATCAATGAGCAGTTCTTC
CDR3aa: CASSLEGGTINEQFF

j_gene: TRBJ2-7
d_gene: -
abundance: few
v_gene: TRBV5-6
CDR3nt: TGTGCCAGCAGCTTCGGGACAAATACCTACGAGCAGTACTTC
CDR3aa: CASSFGTNTYEQYF

j_gene: TRBJ2-3
d_gene: -
abundance: -
v_gene: TRBV7-3
CDR3nt: TGTGCCAGCAGCGATGGGCGTTTTATCCCGATAGATACGCAGTATTTT
CDR3aa: CASSDGRFIPIDTQYF

j_gene: TRBJ1-1
d_gene: -
abundance: few
v_gene: TRBV12-3/TRBV12-4
CDR3nt: TGTGCCAGCAGTTTAGCCCGCGGGCTGGGAGCTTTCTTT
CDR3aa: CASSLARGLGAFF

j_gene: TRBJ1-6
d_gene: -
abundance: -
v_gene: TRBV6-5
CDR3nt: TGTGCCAGCAGTTACGTGGGGAACTCCTATAATTCACCCCTCCACTTT
CDR3aa: CASSYVGNSYNSPLHF

j_gene: TRBJ1-2
d_gene: -
abundance: many
v_gene: TRBV12-3/TRBV12-4
CDR3nt: TGTGCCAGCTCGGGTCTATCCAACGGACTTAACTATGGCTACACCTTC
CDR3aa: CASSGLSNGLNYGYTF

j_gene: TRBJ1-6
d_gene: -
abundance: -
v_gene: TRBV7-9
CDR3nt: TGTGCCAGCAGCATATACCGGGAGATGGATAATTCACCCCTCCACTTT
CDR3aa: CASSIYREMDNSPLHF

j_gene: TRBJ2-1
d_gene: -
abundance: few
v_gene: TRBV6-2/TRBV6-3
CDR3nt: TGTGCCAGCAGTTACTCGCCTCTGCCAGGCTACAATGAGCAGTTCTTC
CDR3aa: CASSYSPLPGYNEQFF

j_gene: TRBJ2-3
d_gene: -
abundance: -
v_gene: TRBV6-2/TRBV6-3
CDR3nt: TGTGCCAGCAGTTACGGCACAGTTAGCACAGATACGCAGTATTTT
CDR3aa: CASSYGTVSTDTQYF

j_gene: TRBJ2-5
d_gene: -
abundance: -
v_gene: TRBV15
CDR3nt: TGTGCCACCAGCAGAGATCTTGGGCGAGGAGAGACCCAGTACTTC
CDR3aa: CATSRDLGRGETQYF

j_gene: TRBJ1-1
d_gene: TRBD1
abundance: -
v_gene: TRBV5-1
CDR3nt: TGCGCCAGCAGCGTAGGACAGGGGGGTTATGTGAACACTGAAGCTTTCTTT
CDR3aa: CASSVGQGGYVNTEAFF

j_gene: TRBJ2-1
d_gene: TRBD1
abundance: few
v_gene: TRBV11-3
CDR3nt: TGTGCCAGCAGCTTAGAGGGCCAGGGGGATGAGCAGTTCTTC
CDR3aa: CASSLEGQGDEQFF

j_gene: TRBJ1-5
d_gene: -
abundance: -
v_gene: TRBV12-5
CDR3nt: TGTGCTAGTGGGCAAGGGGGGGGAGTCGATCAGCCCCAGCATTTT
CDR3aa: CASGQGGGVDQPQHF

j_gene: TRBJ1-1
d_gene: -
abundance: few
v_gene: TRBV13
CDR3nt: TGTGCCAGCAGCTTAGAAGGGGGGACCCTACACACTGAAGCTTTCTTT
CDR3aa: CASSLEGGTLHTEAFF

j_gene: TRBJ1-4
d_gene: -
abundance: few
v_gene: TRBV6-5
CDR3nt: TGTGCCAGCAGTTACTTCAAGGCAACTAATGAAAAACTGTTTTTT
CDR3aa: CASSYFKATNEKLFF

j_gene: TRBJ2-3
d_gene: TRBD2
abundance: -
v_gene: TRBV6-2/TRBV6-3
CDR3nt: TGTGCCAACAGTTCCGGACTAGCGGTCCCAGATACGCAGTATTTT
CDR3aa: CANSSGLAVPDTQYF

j_gene: TRBJ2-3
d_gene: -
abundance: few
v_gene: TRBV5-6
CDR3nt: TGTGCCAGCAGCTTGGCCCGGTCTGATACGCAGTATTTT
CDR3aa: CASSLARSDTQYF

j_gene: TRBJ1-2
d_gene: -
abundance: few
v_gene: TRBV7-9
CDR3nt: TGTGCCAGCAGCTTTCGCCCCGACAACCTGGGTGGCTACACCTTC
CDR3aa: CASSFRPDNLGGYTF

j_gene: TRBJ2-2
d_gene: -
abundance: few
v_gene: TRBV12-3/TRBV12-4
CDR3nt: TGTGCCAGCAGTCAGCTCCGGGGGGAGCTGTTTTTT
CDR3aa: CASSQLRGELFF

j_gene: TRBJ1-2
d_gene: TRBD1
abundance: few
v_gene: TRBV28
CDR3nt: TGTGCCAGCAGCCTGTGGGGACAGAGAACCGGGGGCTACACCTTC
CDR3aa: CASSLWGQRTGGYTF

j_gene: TRBJ2-1
d_gene: -
abundance: few
v_gene: TRBV6-5
CDR3nt: TGTGCCAGCAGTATAGCCCTCGGGGGGCCTCTGGGGAATGAGCAGTTCTTC
CDR3aa: CASSIALGGPLGNEQFF

j_gene: TRBJ1-3
d_gene: -
abundance: many
v_gene: TRBV7-6
CDR3nt: TGTGCCAGCAGCCTTGGACGCCTCTCTGGAAACACCATATATTTT
CDR3aa: CASSLGRLSGNTIYF

j_gene: TRBJ1-1
d_gene: -
abundance: -
v_gene: TRBV20-1
CDR3nt: TGCAGTGCTAGGAGGGGGGGGACTGAAGCTTTCTTT
CDR3aa: CSARRGGTEAFF

j_gene: TRBJ2-3
d_gene: -
abundance: -
v_gene: TRBV20-1
CDR3nt: TGCAGTGCGACGGAAACTCCCTCGAAGATGTACACAGATACGCAGTATTTT
CDR3aa: CSATETPSKMYTDTQYF

j_gene: TRBJ2-1
d_gene: -
abundance: -
v_gene: TRBV27
CDR3nt: TGTGCCAGCAGTTCGTCCGTAGGGGACACCTACAATGAGCAGTTCTTC
CDR3aa: CASSSSVGDTYNEQFF

j_gene: TRBJ2-1
d_gene: -
abundance: -
v_gene: TRBV7-9
CDR3nt: TGTGCCAGCGCTGAGGGGGGCTTTCCCTACAATGAGCAGTTCTTC
CDR3aa: CASAEGGFPYNEQFF

j_gene: TRBJ1-1
d_gene: TRBD1
abundance: many
v_gene: TRBV7-8
CDR3nt: TGTGCCAGCAGCCGGGACAGGACGAACACTGAAGCTTTCTTT
CDR3aa: CASSRDRTNTEAFF

j_gene: TRBJ2-1
d_gene: TRBD1
abundance: few
v_gene: TRBV19
CDR3nt: TGTGCCAGTAGTCAGGGGACAGTATACAATGAGCAGTTCTTC
CDR3aa: CASSQGTVYNEQFF

j_gene: TRBJ1-6
d_gene: -
abundance: -
v_gene: TRBV4-3
CDR3nt: TGCGCCAGCAGTCAAGGGACACGGAGCCGACCCCTCCACTTT
CDR3aa: CASSQGTRSRPLHF